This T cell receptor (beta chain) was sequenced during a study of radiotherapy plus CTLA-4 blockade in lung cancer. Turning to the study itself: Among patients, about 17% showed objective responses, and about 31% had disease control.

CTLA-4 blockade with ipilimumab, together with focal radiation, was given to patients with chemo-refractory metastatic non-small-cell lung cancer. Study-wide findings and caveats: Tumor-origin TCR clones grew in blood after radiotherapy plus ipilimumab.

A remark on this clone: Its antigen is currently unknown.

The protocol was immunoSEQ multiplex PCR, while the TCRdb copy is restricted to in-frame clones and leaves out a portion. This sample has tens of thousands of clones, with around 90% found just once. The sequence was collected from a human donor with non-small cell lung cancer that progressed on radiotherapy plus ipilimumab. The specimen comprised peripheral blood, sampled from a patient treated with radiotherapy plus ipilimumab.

CDR3 nucleotide sequence: TGCGCCAGCAGCCGAAATCCGTGGCTAGCGGGGGACACAGATACGCAGTATTTT. Translation: CASSRNPWLAGDTDTQYF. The chain is built from TRBV5-1 and TRBJ2-3; TRBD2 agrees at 10 bases. V gave up 4 bases and J gave up 2 bases; unmatched junction bases: 13. Germline CDR1 is SGHRS and CDR2 is YFSETQ. This CDR3 contains 18 residues. The entire variable domain, with the rest obtained from reference TRBV5-1 and TRBJ2-3, is as follows: KAGVTQTPRYLIKTRGQQVTLSCSPISGHRSVSWYQQTPGQGLQFLFEYFSETQRNKGNFPGRFSGRQFSNSRSEMNVSTLELGDSALYLCASSRNPWLAGDTDTQYFGPGTRLTVL.